This T cell receptor (beta chain) was sequenced in a study of monozygotic twins with inflammatory bowel disease. Overall study findings and caveats: Perhaps reflecting limited power, concordant and discordant twins did not differ in repertoire similarity.

cDNA encoding TCRalpha and TCRbeta underwent two nested PCRs of approximately 17 and 9 cycles, each of which was followed by bead purification. With the 5' RACE reads reprocessed, TCRdb shows one record per CDR3 protein and no DNA. Here the sample table reports about 300,000 distinct CDR3 sequences. About this clonotype itself: The antigen is not known.

Germline CDR1 and CDR2: SGHKS and YYEKEE (reference sequence). The CDR3 extends over 16 amino acids. From whole blood, total RNA was isolated without any sorting of T cells. The receptor comes from a human donor with ulcerative colitis or Crohn's disease, or a healthy co-twin of an affected twin (not recorded which). The sequenced sample consisted of blood. V and J are TRBV5-5 and TRBJ2-2; TCRdb calls TRBD1, which cannot be checked without DNA. The CDR3 protein is CASNLRGGSSTGELFF.